These T cell receptor beta chains were read from a single sample in a study of CD8+ T cells in alopecia areata. Sequenced by immunoSEQ multiplex PCR; TCRdb stores in-frame clones only, minus some. This sample carries approximately 170,000 clones, around 56% of them seen once, and the ten largest clones take approximately 0.69%. The material was CD4+ T cells sorted from blood, obtained at week 4, from a patient treated with tofacitinib. The receptors shown here come from a human donor with alopecia areata. The CDR3 runs from the conserved cysteine through the conserved F or W. The D gene is left open where the match is weak. Not every row has a clone size; where given, it reads once, few, many or a size class.

TRBV29-1	15	TRBJ2-1	NA	TRBD2	TGCAGCGTTGAAGATCGGGCTAGCGGCTACAATGAGCAGTTCTTC	CSVEDRASGYNEQFF
TRBV18	13	TRBJ1-1	few	NA	TGTGCCAGCTCACCAGGTTTGAACACTGAAGCTTTCTTT	CASSPGLNTEAFF
TRBV6-6	13	TRBJ2-2	NA	NA	TGTGCCAGCAGTTTCCTTGGCACCGGGGAGCTGTTTTTT	CASSFLGTGELFF
TRBV30	14	TRBJ2-5	NA	NA	TGTGCCTGGAGTATCCGGGTCGTTGGGGAGACCCAGTACTTC	CAWSIRVVGETQYF
TRBV30	13	TRBJ2-3	once	NA	TGTGCCTGGAGTCGGAGGGTAGCAGATACGCAGTATTTT	CAWSRRVADTQYF
TRBV6-6	16	TRBJ2-2	many	NA	TGTGCCAGCAGCCGCGGGCTCAGCGGAGGGACCGGGGAGCTGTTTTTT	CASSRGLSGGTGELFF
TRBV6-6	16	TRBJ1-5	NA	TRBD1	TGTGCCAGCAGTTACCTACAGGGGGCGGGCAATCAGCCCCAGCATTTT	CASSYLQGAGNQPQHF
TRBV9	14	TRBJ2-1	NA	NA	TGTGCCAGCAGCGTAGATGGCTATTATAATGAGCAGTTCTTC	CASSVDGYYNEQFF
TRBV7-2	15	TRBJ2-7	NA	TRBD2	TGTGCCAGCAGCTTGTCGAGCGGGAGCGTTAACGAGCAGTACTTC	CASSLSSGSVNEQYF
TRBV9	14	TRBJ1-3	NA	NA	TGTGCCAGCAGCGCGTTTAGCTCTGGAAACACCATATATTTT	CASSAFSSGNTIYF
TRBV4-2	15	TRBJ2-4	NA	TRBD2	TGTGCCAGCAGGGGTAGCGGGAGGGCCAAAAACATTCAGTACTTC	CASRGSGRAKNIQYF
TRBV7-9	12	TRBJ2-7	NA	TRBD2	TGTGCCAGCAGCTCGAGGTCCGGGACTAGCCACTTC	CASSSRSGTSHF
TRBV30	18	TRBJ2-5	NA	NA	TGTGCCTGGAGTTCATACGCAGGGCCTTTTTTACAGCAAGAGACCCAGTACTTC	CAWSSYAGPFLQQETQYF
TRBV27	13	TRBJ1-2	NA	NA	TGTGCCAGCAGTTTGGGGCCGTACTATGGCTACACCTTC	CASSLGPYYGYTF
TRBV4-3	14	TRBJ2-3	few	NA	TGCGCCAGCAGCCAAGACGAGGGAGCAGATACGCAGTATTTT	CASSQDEGADTQYF
TRBV10-3	14	TRBJ2-5	NA	NA	TGTGCCATCAGTGACCCGCAGGGGCAAGAGACCCAGTACTTC	CAISDPQGQETQYF
TRBV29-1	13	TRBJ2-5	NA	TRBD1	TGCAGCGTGCGGACAGGGGGCTTCGAGACCCAGTACTTC	CSVRTGGFETQYF
TRBV7-9	15	TRBJ2-3	few	NA	TGTGCCAGCAGCGCTCGCGGGACAGACACAGATACGCAGTATTTT	CASSARGTDTDTQYF
TRBV5-6	15	TRBJ2-1	NA	TRBD2	TGTGCCAGCAGCTTGGTATTAGCGGGAGAGGGTGAGCAGTTCTTC	CASSLVLAGEGEQFF
TRBV30	12	TRBJ1-2	NA	NA	TGTGCCTGGAGTAAAGGGGACTATGGCTACACCTTC	CAWSKGDYGYTF
TRBV2	12	TRBJ2-3	NA	TRBD1	TGTGCCAGCAGTGAACGGCGGGACAGGGTGTATTTT	CASSERRDRVYF
TRBV7-9	19	TRBJ2-3	NA	TRBD2	TGTGCCAGCAGCTTACCCCCCCGTGGTCTAGCGGGAGATACAGATACGCAGTATTTT	CASSLPPRGLAGDTDTQYF
TRBV5-1	12	TRBJ1-2	NA	NA	TGCGCCAGCAGCGAAGCGGATGTGGGCTACACCTTC	CASSEADVGYTF
TRBV30	15	TRBJ1-2	NA	NA	TGTGCCTGGAGTGTAAGGCCACAGGGTCCGGCTGGCTACACCTTC	CAWSVRPQGPAGYTF